Presented here are 6 T cell receptor beta chains from one specimen sequenced in a study of cytomegalovirus exposure and HLA in healthy donors. With 60 Vbeta and 13 Jbeta primers, the PCR was carried out. Using immunoSEQ multiplex PCR, the repertoire was profiled, and TCRdb retains in-frame clones only, with some absent. Its table lists about 96,000 clones. The sequencing sample was made of PBMCs. Source of these receptors: a woman in her twenties or thirties in good health and CMV-seronegative.

This rearrangement joins TRBV7-9 to TRBJ2-7; TRBD1 matches at 7 bases. The CDR3 is made up of 14 amino acids. Germline V gene lookup returns CDR1 SEHNR and CDR2 FQNEAQ (reference sequence). With 5 bases clipped from V and 2 bases from J, the junction kept 6 bases outside the gene matches. CDR3 bases: TGTGCCAGCAGCAAAACCGGGACAGCCTACGAGCAGTACTTC. Amino acid sequence: CASSKTGTAYEQYF.

The CDR3 region has the DNA TGCAGCGTTGAAAGGGACAGGGGAGCTCGGTATGGCTACACCTTC. Protein sequence: CSVERDRGARYGYTF. The chain links TRBV29-1 to TRBJ1-2; 10 bases fit TRBD1. V trimming: 2 bases; J trimming: 5 bases; junction bases outside the gene matches: 8. Germline-derived CDR1 and CDR2 are SQVTM and ANQGSEA. There are 15 residues in the CDR3.

This chain links TRBV2 with TRBJ1-5; 7 nucleotides match TRBD1. This CDR3 comprises 16 residues. Germline loops: CDR1 SNHLY, CDR2 FYNNEI. V was clipped by 7 bases and J by 0 bases; unmatched bases: 9. The CDR3 coding sequence is TGTGCCAGCAAGTTTGGATACAGGGGTAGCAATCAGCCCCAGCATTTT. Its protein is CASKFGYRGSNQPQHF.

This chain links TRBV11-2 with TRBJ2-3, with TRBD2 matching 7 bases. V lost 0 bases to trimming and J lost 3 bases; unmatched junction nucleotides: 6. CDR3 length: 16 amino acids. From germline, CDR1 is SGHAT and CDR2 FQNNGV. CDR3: CASSLDFGGGTDTQYF. The CDR3 bases are TGTGCCAGCAGCTTAGATTTTGGGGGGGGAACAGATACGCAGTATTTT.

V is TRBV2 and J is TRBJ2-7; D gene ambiguous. Germline assignment: CDR1 SNHLY and CDR2 FYNNEI. The CDR3 runs 12 residues. Trimming took 3 bases from V and 4 from J, leaving 7 bases between them. As DNA, the CDR3 is TGTGCCAGCAGTGATGGCCAGTACGAGCAGTACTTC. Amino acid sequence: CASSDGQYEQYF. The full variable domain, rest sourced from reference TRBV2 and TRBJ2-7, is EPEVTQTPSHQVTQMGQEVILRCVPISNHLYFYWYRQILGQKVEFLVSFYNNEISEKSEIFDDQFSVERPDGSNFTLKIRSTKLEDSAMYFCASSDGQYEQYFGPGTRLTVT.

The chain combines TRBV19 with TRBJ1-5; D unresolved. Germline V gives CDR1 LNHDA, CDR2 SQIVND (reference sequence). There are 13 residues in the CDR3. V gave up 5 bases and J gave up 9 bases, with 14 bases separating them. DNA for the CDR3: TGTGCCAGTAGTGAGGGCGGCTTTGGGCCCCAGCATTTT. Residues: CASSEGGFGPQHF.